This entry describes one T cell receptor beta chain. The antigen is unknown. An end of the junction does not agree with germline; a read error may underlie this. The data originate from a study of tumor and adjacent non-tumor tissue in lung cancer. The CDR3 is made up of 13 amino acids. Germline-derived CDR1 and CDR2 are SGHAT and FQNNGV. This sample's RNA came from whole unsorted tissue. Overall study findings and caveats: Compared with tumor, normal lung showed significantly lower TCR diversity.

TCRbeta libraries were built with three rounds of nested PCR, modified from ARM-PCR. TCRdb independently ran MiXCR on the multiplex PCR reads; one entry per CDR3 protein. There are under 100,000 distinct CDR3 sequences in the sample; around 57% occur only once, and around 15% lies in the top ten. Material: lung tumor tissue. V and J are TRBV11-2 and TRBJ2-7; D gene unclear. The TCR comes from a man aged 65 to 85 with non-small cell lung cancer. The CDR3 DNA sequence: TGTACCAGCAGCTTAGATCCATGGTACGAGCAATACTTC. This gives the protein CTSSLDPWYEQYF.